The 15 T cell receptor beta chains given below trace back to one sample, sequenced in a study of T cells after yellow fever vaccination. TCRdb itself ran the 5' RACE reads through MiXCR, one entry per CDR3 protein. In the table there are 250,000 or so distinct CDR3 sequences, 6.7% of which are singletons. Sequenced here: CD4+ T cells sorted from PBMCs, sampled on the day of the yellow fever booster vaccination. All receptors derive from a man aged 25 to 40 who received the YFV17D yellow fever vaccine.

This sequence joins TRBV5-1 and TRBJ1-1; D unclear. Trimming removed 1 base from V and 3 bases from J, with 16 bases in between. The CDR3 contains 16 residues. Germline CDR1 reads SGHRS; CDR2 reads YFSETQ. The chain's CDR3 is CASSLSLGRRHTEAFF. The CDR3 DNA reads TGCGCCAGCAGCTTGAGCCTGGGAAGGCGGCACACTGAAGCTTTCTTT.

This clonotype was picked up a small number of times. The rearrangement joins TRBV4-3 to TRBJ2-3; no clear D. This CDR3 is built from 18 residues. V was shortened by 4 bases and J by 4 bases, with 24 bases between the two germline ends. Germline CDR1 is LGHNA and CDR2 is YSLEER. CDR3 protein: CASSPLTSVLGEADTQYF. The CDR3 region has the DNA TGCGCCAGCAGCCCTTTAACATCCGTCCTAGGAGAGGCAGATACGCAGTATTTT.

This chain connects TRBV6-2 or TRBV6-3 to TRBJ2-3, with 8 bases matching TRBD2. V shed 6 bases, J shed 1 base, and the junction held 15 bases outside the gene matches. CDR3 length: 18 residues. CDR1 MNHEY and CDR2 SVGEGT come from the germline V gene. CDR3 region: CASSPHGAGVGGTDTQYF. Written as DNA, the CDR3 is TGTGCCAGCAGCCCTCATGGAGCGGGAGTGGGGGGCACAGATACGCAGTATTTT.

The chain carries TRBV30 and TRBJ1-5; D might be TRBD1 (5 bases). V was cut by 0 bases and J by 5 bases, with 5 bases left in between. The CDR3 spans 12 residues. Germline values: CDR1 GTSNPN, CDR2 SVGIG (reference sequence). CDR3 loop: CAWSVQDQPQHF. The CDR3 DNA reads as TGTGCCTGGAGTGTACAGGATCAGCCCCAGCATTTT.

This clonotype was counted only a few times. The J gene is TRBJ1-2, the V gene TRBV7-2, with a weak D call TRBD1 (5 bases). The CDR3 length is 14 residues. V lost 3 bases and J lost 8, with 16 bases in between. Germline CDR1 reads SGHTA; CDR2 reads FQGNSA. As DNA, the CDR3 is TGTGCCAGCAGCTTCACCACCGGGGGATACGGCTACACCTTC. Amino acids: CASSFTTGGYGYTF.

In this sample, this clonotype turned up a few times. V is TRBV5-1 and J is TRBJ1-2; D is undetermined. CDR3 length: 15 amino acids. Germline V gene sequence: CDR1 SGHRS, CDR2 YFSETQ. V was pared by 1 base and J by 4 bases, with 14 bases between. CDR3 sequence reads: CASSLTVGRVYGYTF. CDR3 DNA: TGCGCCAGCAGCTTGACTGTTGGTAGGGTCTATGGCTACACCTTC.

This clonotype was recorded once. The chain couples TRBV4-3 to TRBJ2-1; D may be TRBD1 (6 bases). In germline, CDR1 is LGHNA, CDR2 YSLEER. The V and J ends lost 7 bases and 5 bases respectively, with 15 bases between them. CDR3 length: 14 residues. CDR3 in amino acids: CASNQVDSHNEQFF. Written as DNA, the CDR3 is TGCGCCAGCAACCAGGTGGACAGTCACAATGAGCAGTTCTTC.

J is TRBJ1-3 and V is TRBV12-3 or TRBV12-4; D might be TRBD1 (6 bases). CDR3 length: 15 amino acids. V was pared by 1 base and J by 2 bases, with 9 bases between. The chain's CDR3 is CASSLGGLAGNTIYF. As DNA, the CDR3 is TGTGCCAGCAGTTTAGGGGGGCTTGCTGGAAACACCATATATTTT.

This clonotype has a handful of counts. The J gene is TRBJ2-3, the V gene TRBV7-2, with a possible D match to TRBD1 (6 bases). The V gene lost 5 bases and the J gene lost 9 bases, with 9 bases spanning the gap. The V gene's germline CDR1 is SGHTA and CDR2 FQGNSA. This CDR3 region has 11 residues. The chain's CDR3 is CASSPDSTQYF. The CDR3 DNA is TGTGCCAGCAGCCCGGACAGCACGCAGTATTTT.

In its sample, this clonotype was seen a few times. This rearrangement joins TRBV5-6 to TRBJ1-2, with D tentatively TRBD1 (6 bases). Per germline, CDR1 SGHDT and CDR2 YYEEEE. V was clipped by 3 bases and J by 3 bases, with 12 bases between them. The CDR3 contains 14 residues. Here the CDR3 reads CASSSTGYDYGYTF. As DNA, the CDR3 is TGTGCCAGCAGCTCAACAGGGTATGACTATGGCTACACCTTC.

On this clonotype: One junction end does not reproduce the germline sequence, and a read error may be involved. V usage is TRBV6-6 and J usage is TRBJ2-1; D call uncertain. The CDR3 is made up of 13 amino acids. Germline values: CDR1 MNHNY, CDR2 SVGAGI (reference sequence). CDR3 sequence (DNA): TGTGCCAGCGAAGCGTTGACCTATAATGAGCAGTTCTTC. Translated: CASEALTYNEQFF.

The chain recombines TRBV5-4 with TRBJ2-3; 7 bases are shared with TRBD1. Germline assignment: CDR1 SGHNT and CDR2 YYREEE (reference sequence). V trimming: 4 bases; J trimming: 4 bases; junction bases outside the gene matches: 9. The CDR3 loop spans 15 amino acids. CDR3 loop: CASSQPGTDADTQYF. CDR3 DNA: TGTGCCAGCAGCCAACCCGGGACAGATGCAGATACGCAGTATTTT.

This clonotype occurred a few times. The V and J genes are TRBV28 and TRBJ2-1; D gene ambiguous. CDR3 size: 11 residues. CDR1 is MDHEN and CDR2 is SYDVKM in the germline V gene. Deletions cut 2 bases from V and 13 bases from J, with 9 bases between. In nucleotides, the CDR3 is TGTGCCAGCAGTTTACTATCAGATCAGTTCTTC. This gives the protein CASSLLSDQFF. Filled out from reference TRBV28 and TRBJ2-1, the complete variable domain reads DVKVTQSSRYLVKRTGEKVFLECVQDMDHENMFWYRQDPGLGLRLIYFSYDVKMKEKGDIPEGYSVSREKKERFSLILESASTNQTSMYLCASSLLSDQFFGPGTRLTVL.

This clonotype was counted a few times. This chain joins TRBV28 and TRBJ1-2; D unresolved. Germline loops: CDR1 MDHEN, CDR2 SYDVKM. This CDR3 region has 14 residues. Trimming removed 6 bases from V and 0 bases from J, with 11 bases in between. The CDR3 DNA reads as TGTGCCAGCAGCGGACGGATTACTAACTATGGCTACACCTTC. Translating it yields CASSGRITNYGYTF.

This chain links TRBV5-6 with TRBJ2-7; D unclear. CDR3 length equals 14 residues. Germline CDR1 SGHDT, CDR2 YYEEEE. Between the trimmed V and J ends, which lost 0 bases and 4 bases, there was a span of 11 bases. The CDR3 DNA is TGTGCCAGCAGCTTGGGCAACCGCCCATACGAGCAGTACTTC. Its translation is CASSLGNRPYEQYF.